The present TCR beta chain was sequenced within a study of CD8+ T cells in alopecia areata. Overall study: The study gave treated patients oral tofacitinib at 5 to 10 mg twice daily. General observations from the study: Elevated clonality characterized lesional scalp relative to normal scalp, particularly in alopecia totalis/universalis.

Following extraction, RNA underwent reverse transcription to cDNA, which served as the sequencing template. The assay was immunoSEQ multiplex PCR, and TCRdb's table has in-frame clones only and misses some. This sample has some 150,000 clones, with roughly 70% found just once. This CDR3 region has 15 residues. The germline V gene encodes CDR1 SGHDT and CDR2 YYEEEE. Trimming removed 4 bases at V and 5 bases at J, with 18 bases between. With regard to this clone: Its antigen is currently unknown.

The J gene is TRBJ2-5, the V gene TRBV5-6; D tentatively fits TRBD1 or TRBD2 (6 bases each). The sequenced sample was CD8+ T cells sorted from blood, obtained at week 0. The clonotype was recovered from a human donor with alopecia areata. The CDR3 nucleotides read TGTGCCAGCAGCCCCGACAGGACCGGAGGGGAGACCCAGTACTTC. It yields the protein CASSPDRTGGETQYF.